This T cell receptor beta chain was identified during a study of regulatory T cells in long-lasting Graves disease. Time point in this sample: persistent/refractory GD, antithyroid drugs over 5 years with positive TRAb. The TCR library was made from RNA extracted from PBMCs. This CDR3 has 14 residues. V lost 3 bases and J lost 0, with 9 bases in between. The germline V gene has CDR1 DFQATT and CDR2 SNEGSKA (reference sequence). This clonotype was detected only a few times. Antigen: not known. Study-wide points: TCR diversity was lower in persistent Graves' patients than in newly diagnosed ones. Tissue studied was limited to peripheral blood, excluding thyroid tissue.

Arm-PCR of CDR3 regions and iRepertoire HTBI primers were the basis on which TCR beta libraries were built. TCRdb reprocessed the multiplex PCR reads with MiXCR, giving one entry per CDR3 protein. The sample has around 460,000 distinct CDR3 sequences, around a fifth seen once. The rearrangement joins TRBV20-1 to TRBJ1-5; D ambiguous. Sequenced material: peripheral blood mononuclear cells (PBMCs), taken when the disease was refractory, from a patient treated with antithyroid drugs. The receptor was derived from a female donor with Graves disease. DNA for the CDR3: TGCAGTGCTAGCTACGATTATAGCAATCAGCCCCAGCATTTT. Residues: CSASYDYSNQPQHF.